This TCR beta chain was profiled in a study of T cell responses to AZD1222 COVID-19 vaccine. Produced via immunoSEQ multiplex PCR; TCRdb's table is partial and in-frame only. The sample gives roughly 200,000 clones, around nine tenths of which show up once; 3.6% is in the top ten. Germline V lookup: CDR1 SGHTA, CDR2 FQGNSA. The CDR3 spans 15 residues. V gave up 0 bases and J gave up 2 bases, with 11 bases separating them. Study-level results: Donors were mostly white British, more females; clonal diversity possibly underestimated. Nearly half of the spike-specific TCRs reportedly recognize variant regions that carry no mutations. Baseline antibody screening turned up just six or seven seropositive AZD1222 recipients. Compared with day 0, the breadth and depth of the Spike-specific TCR repertoire rose significantly after two doses of AZD1222.

Of note for this clone: Its antigen is undetermined.

The sequence came from an adult who received the MenACWY meningococcal vaccine as a control. This chain links TRBV7-2 with TRBJ2-7; D is possibly TRBD1 (5 bases). The source was peripheral blood, collected 28 days after the second dose of the MenACWY control vaccine. CDR3 sequence: CASSLAGVSAYEQYF. The CDR3, as DNA: TGTGCCAGCAGCTTAGCAGGGGTTTCCGCCTACGAGCAGTACTTC.